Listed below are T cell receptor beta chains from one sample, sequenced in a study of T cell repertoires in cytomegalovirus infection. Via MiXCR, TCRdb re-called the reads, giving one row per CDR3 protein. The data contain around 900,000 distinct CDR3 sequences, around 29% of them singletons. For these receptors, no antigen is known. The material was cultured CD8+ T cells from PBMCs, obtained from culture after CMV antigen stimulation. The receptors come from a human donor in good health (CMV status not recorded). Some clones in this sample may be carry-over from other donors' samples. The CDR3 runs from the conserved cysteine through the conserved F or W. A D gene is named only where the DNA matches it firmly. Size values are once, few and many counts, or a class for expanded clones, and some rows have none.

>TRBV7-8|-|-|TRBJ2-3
TGTGCCAGCAGCTTAAACCCCTCTGGCAATACGCAGTATTTT
CASSLNPSGNTQYF
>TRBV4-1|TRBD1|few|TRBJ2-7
TGCGCCAGCAGCCAAGATACTGGGACAGGGATCTACGAGCAGTACTTC
CASSQDTGTGIYEQYF
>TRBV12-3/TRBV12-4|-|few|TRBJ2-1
TGTGCCAACAGCCCGGACGGGTACAATGAGCAGTTCTTC
CANSPDGYNEQFF
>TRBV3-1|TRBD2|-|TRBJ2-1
TGTGCCAGCAGCCAAGTTAGCGGGGGATTCAATGAGCAGTTCTTC
CASSQVSGGFNEQFF
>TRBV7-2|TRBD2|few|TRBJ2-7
TGTGCCAGCAGCATAAGCGGGGGTAGCTCCTACGAGCAGTACTTC
CASSISGGSSYEQYF
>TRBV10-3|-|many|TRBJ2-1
TGTGCCATCAGCGCCGAGGGGTCCCGACGCTCCTACAATGAGCAGTTCTTC
CAISAEGSRRSYNEQFF
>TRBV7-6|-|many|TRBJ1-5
TGTGCCAGCAGCCTGGGACACCTAGGCAATCAGCCCCAGCATTTT
CASSLGHLGNQPQHF
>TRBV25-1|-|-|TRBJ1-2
TGTGCCAGCACCGCGGGGGGACTAGGGAATAGAGTGAATGGCTACACCTTC
CASTAGGLGNRVNGYTF
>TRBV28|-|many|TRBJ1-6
TGTGCCAGCATCCCGGTGGATCCTAATTCACCCCTCCACTTT
CASIPVDPNSPLHF
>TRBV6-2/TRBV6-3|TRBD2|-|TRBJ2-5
TGTGCCAGCAGTTACCACGGGGGGATGGTACAAGAGACCCAGTACTTC
CASSYHGGMVQETQYF
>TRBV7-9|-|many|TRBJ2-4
TGTGCCAGCAGCATCCTGACAGGAACGCCCGAAAACATTCAGTACTTC
CASSILTGTPENIQYF
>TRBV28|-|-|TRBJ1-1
TGTGCCAGCACTCCACTACGTCGGACAAACCTGAACACTGAAGCTTTCTTT
CASTPLRRTNLNTEAFF
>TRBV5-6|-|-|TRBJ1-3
TGTGCCAGCAGCGCTATAACAGGCTCTGGAAACACCATATATTTT
CASSAITGSGNTIYF
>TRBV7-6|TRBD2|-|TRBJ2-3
TGTGCCAGCGGCTGGACTAGCGGTAGCACAGATACGCAGTATTTT
CASGWTSGSTDTQYF
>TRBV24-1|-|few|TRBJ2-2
TGTGCCACCAGTGATTATGTCGGGGAGCTGTTTTTT
CATSDYVGELFF
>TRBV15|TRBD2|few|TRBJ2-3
TGTGCCACCAGCAGAGATGGTGGACTAGCGGGGAAGGTTAGCACAGATACGCAGTATTTT
CATSRDGGLAGKVSTDTQYF
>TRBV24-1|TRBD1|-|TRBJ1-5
TGTGCCACCAGTGATTGGGACAGGAGGAATCAGCCCCAGCATTTT
CATSDWDRRNQPQHF
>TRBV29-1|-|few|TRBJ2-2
TGCAGCGCCCTCGGGAGGGAGCTGTTTTTT
CSALGRELFF
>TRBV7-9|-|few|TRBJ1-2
TGTGCCAGCAGCCCGGGGTCCCTTGGCTACACCTTC
CASSPGSLGYTF
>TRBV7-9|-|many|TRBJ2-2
TGTGCCAGCAGCGCCCGGGACAATACCCATTTGAACGCCGGGGAGCTGTTTTTT
CASSARDNTHLNAGELFF
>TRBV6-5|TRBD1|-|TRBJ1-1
TGTGCCAGCAGTTTTGGCTACAGGGGGCCAATGAACACTGAAGCTTTCTTT
CASSFGYRGPMNTEAFF
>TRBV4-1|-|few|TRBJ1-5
TGCGCCAGCAGCTCCGGACTCCTGACTCAGCCCCAGCATTTT
CASSSGLLTQPQHF
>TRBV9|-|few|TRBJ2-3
TGTGCCAGCAGCCGAGATTATAGTAGGGCGGATACGCAGTATTTT
CASSRDYSRADTQYF
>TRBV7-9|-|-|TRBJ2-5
TGTGCCAGCAGCTCCATCGCTGGGGAAGAGACCCAGTACTTC
CASSSIAGEETQYF
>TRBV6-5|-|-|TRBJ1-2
TGTGCCAGCAGTTACCGGCGCGACTATGGCTACACCTTC
CASSYRRDYGYTF
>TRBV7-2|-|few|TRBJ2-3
TGTGCCAGCAGCTTTATGGGGAAAGGGCAGTATTTT
CASSFMGKGQYF
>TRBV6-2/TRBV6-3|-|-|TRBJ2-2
TGTGCCAGCAGCACCCCGGACGAGGTATACACCGGGGAGCTGTTTTTT
CASSTPDEVYTGELFF
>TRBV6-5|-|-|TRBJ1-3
TGTGCCAGCAGTTACTCGAGGGGGGACACCATATATTTT
CASSYSRGDTIYF
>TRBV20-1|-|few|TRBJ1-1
TGCAGTGCTAGAGATGGCAACACTGAAGCTTTCTTT
CSARDGNTEAFF
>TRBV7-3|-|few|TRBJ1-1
TGTGCCAGCAGGTATACTCGCCGTAACACTGAAGCTTTCTTT
CASRYTRRNTEAFF
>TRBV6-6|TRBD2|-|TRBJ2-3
TGTGCCAGCAGTTACTCAGCGGGGGGATACACAGATACGCAGTATTTT
CASSYSAGGYTDTQYF
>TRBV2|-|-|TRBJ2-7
TGTGCCAGCAGTGAGGGACCACTCGACGAGCAGTACTTC
CASSEGPLDEQYF
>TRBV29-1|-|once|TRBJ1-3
TGCAGCGTTGAGACCCCTTGGGGTGGACAGTCCCCATCTGGAAACACCATATATTTT
CSVETPWGGQSPSGNTIYF
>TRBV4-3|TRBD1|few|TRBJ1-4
TGCGCCAGCAGCCAAGATTGGGACAGTAAGGAAAAACTGTTTTTT
CASSQDWDSKEKLFF
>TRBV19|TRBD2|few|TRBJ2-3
TGTGCCAGTAGTCCCTGGGGGACTAGCGGGGGGCCTCGCACAGATACGCAGTATTTT
CASSPWGTSGGPRTDTQYF
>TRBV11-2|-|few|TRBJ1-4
TGTGCCAGCAGCCAACGCCCAGACAGTGCAACTAATGAAAAACTGTTTTTT
CASSQRPDSATNEKLFF
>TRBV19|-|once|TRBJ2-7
TGTGCCAGTAGTATAGCGGGGGGCAGAGACTACGAGCAGTACTTC
CASSIAGGRDYEQYF
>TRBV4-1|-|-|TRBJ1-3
TGCGCCAGCAGCCAAGAGCCGGCCCGCTCTGGAAACACCATATATTTT
CASSQEPARSGNTIYF
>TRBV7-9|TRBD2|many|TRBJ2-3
TGTGCCAGCGCGATAGCGGGGGGAGATACGCAGTATTTT
CASAIAGGDTQYF
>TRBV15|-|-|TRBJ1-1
TGTGCCACCAGCAGAGATCGGCAGACGGAAGCTTTCTTT
CATSRDRQTEAFF
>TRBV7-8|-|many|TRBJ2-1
TGTGCCAGCAGCTTTTGGGACAGCGGGGGATCCTACAATGAGCAGTTCTTC
CASSFWDSGGSYNEQFF
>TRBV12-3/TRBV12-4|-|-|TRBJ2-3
TGTGCCAGCAGAAGACAGGGCACAGATACGCAGTATTTT
CASRRQGTDTQYF
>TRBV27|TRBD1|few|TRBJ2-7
TGTGCCAGCAGTTTGGGACAGGGGGTCGAGCAGTACTTC
CASSLGQGVEQYF
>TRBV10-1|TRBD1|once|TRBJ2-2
TGCGCCAGCAGTGTGGGTAGACAGGGGATTTTTTGGACCGGGGAGCTGTTTTTT
CASSVGRQGIFWTGELFF
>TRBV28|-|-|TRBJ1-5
TGTGCCAGCAGTTTAAGGGCAATTAATCAGCCCCAGCATTTT
CASSLRAINQPQHF
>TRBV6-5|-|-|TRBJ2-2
TGTGCCAGCAGTGCTCAGTGGGCCGGGGAGCTGTTTTTT
CASSAQWAGELFF
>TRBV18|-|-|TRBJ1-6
TGTGCCAGCTCACCACCTAGGAGTGGGGCCCGCTATAATTCACCCCTCCACTTT
CASSPPRSGARYNSPLHF
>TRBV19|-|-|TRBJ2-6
TGTGCCAGTATACAGACTGGGGCCAACGTCCTGACTTTC
CASIQTGANVLTF
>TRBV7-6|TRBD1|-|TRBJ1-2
TGTGCCAGCAGCTTATGGACAGGGGGCGAGGGCTACGCCTTC
CASSLWTGGEGYAF
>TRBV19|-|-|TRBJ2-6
TGTGCCAGTAGTCCCGACAGCTACTCTGGGGCCAACGTCCTGACTTTC
CASSPDSYSGANVLTF